The subject of this entry is one TCR beta chain. Its antigen is currently unknown. The method was immunoSEQ multiplex PCR; TCRdb's version includes in-frame clones alone and lacks a portion of them. The profile covers approximately 150,000 clones, with around nine tenths appearing a single time and under 2% taken by the ten largest. The germline V gene has CDR1 MNHEY and CDR2 SMNVEV (reference sequence). The CDR3 sequence is 13 residues long. The V gene lost 5 bases and the J gene lost 4 bases, with 11 bases spanning the gap. The data belong to a study of T cell responses to AZD1222 COVID-19 vaccine. Study-wide results and caveats: A reported finding is that nearly half of spike-specific TCRs target unmutated variant regions. Recipients of AZD1222 seropositive at baseline numbered only five or six.

The specimen was peripheral blood, collected 28 days after the second AZD1222 dose. This TCR was sampled from an adult who received the AZD1222 COVID-19 vaccine. V is TRBV27 and J is TRBJ1-2; possibly TRBD1 for D (6 bases). CDR3 nucleotides: TGTGCCAGCAGTCTCTACAGGGCCTATGGCTACACCTTC. The encoded protein is CASSLYRAYGYTF.